The 27 T cell receptor beta chains listed next were all sequenced from one sample in a study of T cells of healthy individuals. From the 5' RACE reads, TCRdb called clonotypes with MiXCR, one entry per CDR3 protein. The top ten hold approximately 4.6% of the sample, which has tens of thousands of distinct CDR3 sequences, roughly 15% seen once. These receptors were collected from a human donor in good health.

This clonotype was counted many times. This chain connects TRBV10-3 to TRBJ1-1, with D tentatively TRBD1 (6 bases). The CDR3 sequence is 15 residues long. V was clipped by 0 bases and J by 6 bases, with 14 bases between them. Germline CDR1 is ENHRY and CDR2 is SYGVKD. In DNA form, the CDR3 reads TGTGCCATCAGTGAGTCCTCGGGGGCGGGGGCTGAAGCTTTCTTT. It translates to CAISESSGAGAEAFF.

This clonotype was recorded many times. The gene calls are TRBV30 and TRBJ1-1, with D hard to call. The V end lost 3 bases, the J end lost 3 bases, and 5 bases lay between the germline ends. The V gene's germline CDR1 is GTSNPN and CDR2 SVGIG (reference sequence). This CDR3 spans 11 amino acids. The CDR3 loop is CAWRRDTEAFF. CDR3 DNA sequence: TGTGCCTGGAGGCGGGACACTGAAGCTTTCTTT.

In this sample, this clonotype turned up many times. The chain joins TRBV12-3 or TRBV12-4 to TRBJ1-6, with D possibly matching TRBD1 (6 bases). The CDR3 is made up of 14 amino acids. V lost 5 bases and J 10 bases, leaving 15 bases between the germline ends. CDR3 loop: CASSPQGTGSPLHF. The CDR3 DNA follows: TGTGCCAGCAGTCCTCAGGGTACAGGGTCACCCCTCCACTTT.

This chain joins TRBV4-1 and TRBJ2-1, with 10 bases matching TRBD2. Trimming cost V 1 base and J 6 bases; bases outside gene matches: 3. CDR1 is MGHRA and CDR2 is YSYEKL in the germline V gene. This CDR3 region has 15 residues. The CDR3 loop reads CASSQGAGGPNEQFF. CDR3 sequence (DNA): TGCGCCAGCAGCCAAGGAGCGGGGGGGCCCAATGAGCAGTTCTTC.

The chain joins TRBV7-2 to TRBJ2-7; 12 bases agree with TRBD2. V shed 5 bases, J shed 3 bases, and the junction held 5 bases outside the gene matches. Germline V gene sequence: CDR1 SGHTA, CDR2 FQGNSA. This CDR3 region has 15 residues. For the CDR3, the DNA is TGTGCCAGCAGCGCCGAGACTAGCGGGAGCTACGAGCAGTACTTC. Its translation: CASSAETSGSYEQYF.

Many counts were recorded for this clonotype. CDR3: CSVEDFTGPNTEAFF. CDR3 DNA: TGCAGCGTTGAAGATTTCACAGGGCCGAACACTGAAGCTTTCTTT. The chain recombines TRBV29-1 with TRBJ1-1, with a weak D call TRBD1 (6 bases). Germline CDR1 reads SQVTM; CDR2 reads ANQGSEA. Trimming cost V 0 bases and J 1 base, with 12 bases left between them. There are 15 residues in the CDR3.

This clonotype was recorded at least ten times. The V and J genes are TRBV13 and TRBJ1-2; no firm D call. Trimming took off 5 bases at V and 5 bases at J, with 12 bases between the two ends. The CDR3 totals 13 residues. Germline assignment: CDR1 PRHDT and CDR2 FYEKMQ (reference sequence). CDR3 nucleotide sequence: TGTGCCAGCAGCGAGGCCAGAAGTTATGGCTACACCTTC. Translation gives CASSEARSYGYTF.

The sample holds a few counts of this clonotype. The chain couples TRBV7-9 to TRBJ2-1, with D possibly TRBD2 on 6 matching bases. The length of the CDR3 is 11 residues. Per germline, CDR1 SEHNR and CDR2 FQNEAQ (reference sequence). V lost 3 bases to trimming and J lost 10 bases, with 7 bases between them. CDR3 in amino acids: CASSFAGEQFF. The CDR3 bases are TGTGCCAGCAGCTTTGCGGGGGAGCAGTTCTTC.

This sequence joins TRBV5-1 and TRBJ1-1; D not certain. The V gene lost 0 bases and the J gene lost 3 bases, with 12 bases spanning the gap. The CDR3 is 15 amino acids. Germline CDR1 is SGHRS and CDR2 is YFSETQ. The CDR3 spells CASSLGGGLDTEAFF. CDR3 bases: TGCGCCAGCAGCTTGGGGGGAGGGTTAGACACTGAAGCTTTCTTT.

As concerns this clonotype: This may stem from a read error, because a much larger clone lies one nucleotide away. The chain is built from TRBV2 and TRBJ1-6; D perhaps matches TRBD1 (6 bases). The CDR3 is made up of 14 amino acids. Between the trimmed V and J ends, which lost 11 bases and 2 bases, there was a span of 13 bases. CDR1 is SNHLY and CDR2 is FYNNEI in the germline V gene. The CDR3 coding sequence is TGTGCCGCCACGGACAGCCCCTATAATTCACCCCTCCACTTT. Its protein is CAATDSPYNSPLHF.

The chain is built from TRBV3-1 and TRBJ2-7, with D unclear. Germline-derived CDR1 and CDR2 are LGHDT and YNNKEL (reference sequence). Trimming took 6 bases from V and 2 from J, leaving 11 bases between them. The CDR3 extends over 13 amino acids. The CDR3 sequence: CASSTAVTYEQYF. In DNA, the CDR3 is TGTGCCAGCAGTACAGCCGTAACCTACGAGCAGTACTTC.

In its sample, this clonotype was seen a few times. This chain connects TRBV7-9 to TRBJ1-2; the D is unclear. V was shortened by 4 bases and J by 4 bases, with 4 bases between the two germline ends. The CDR3 extends over 11 amino acids. Germline lookup yields CDR1 SEHNR and CDR2 FQNEAQ (reference sequence). In DNA form, the CDR3 reads TGTGCCAGCAGCTCACGCTATGGCTACACCTTC. As protein: CASSSRYGYTF. The full variable domain, rest sourced from reference TRBV7-9 and TRBJ1-2, is DTGVSQNPRHKITKRGQNVTFRCDPISEHNRLYWYRQTLGQGPEFLTYFQNEAQLEKSRLLSDRFSAERPKGSFSTLEIQRTEQGDSAMYLCASSSRYGYTFGSGTRLTVV.

V is TRBV20-1 and J is TRBJ2-3; D is possibly TRBD1 or TRBD2 (6 bases each). Trimming pared 5 bases from V and 4 bases from J, leaving 16 bases between. There are 14 residues in the CDR3. Per germline, CDR1 DFQATT and CDR2 SNEGSKA (reference sequence). The CDR3 DNA is TGCAGTGCTCCTCCACCGGGGGCGGCAGATACGCAGTATTTT. This codes for CSAPPPGAADTQYF.

In its sample, this clonotype was seen a few times. The chain carries TRBV5-1 and TRBJ1-2, with D hard to call. V lost 0 bases and J 6 bases, leaving 6 bases between the germline ends. CDR3 length equals 12 residues. From germline, CDR1 is SGHRS and CDR2 YFSETQ. The CDR3 coding sequence is TGCGCCAGCAGCTTGGCAAGGGATGGCTACACCTTC. It yields the protein CASSLARDGYTF. The whole variable domain, filled in from reference TRBV5-1 and TRBJ1-2, reads KAGVTQTPRYLIKTRGQQVTLSCSPISGHRSVSWYQQTPGQGLQFLFEYFSETQRNKGNFPGRFSGRQFSNSRSEMNVSTLELGDSALYLCASSLARDGYTFGSGTRLTVV.

The chain links TRBV6-5 to TRBJ1-1; D perhaps matches TRBD1 (5 bases). V lost 0 bases, J lost 4 bases, and 6 bases lay in between. Germline V CDR1 and CDR2: MNHEY, SVGAGI. The CDR3 loop spans 13 amino acids. The CDR3 protein is CASSYSGGTEAFF. In nucleotides, the CDR3 is TGTGCCAGCAGTTACTCGGGGGGCACTGAAGCTTTCTTT.

This clonotype has at least ten counts. V is TRBV29-1 and J is TRBJ2-7; TRBD1 matches at 9 bases. This CDR3 is 14 amino acids long. V was pared by 3 bases and J by 3 bases, with 6 bases of the junction left unmatched. The germline CDR1 and CDR2 sequences are SQVTM and ANQGSEA. In nucleotides, the CDR3 is TGCAGCGTTGACCCGACAGGGGGGAACTACGAGCAGTACTTC. Translation: CSVDPTGGNYEQYF.

This clonotype was seen at least ten times. This chain links TRBV5-4 with TRBJ1-3, with D unresolved. Trimming pared 0 bases from V and 5 bases from J, leaving 6 bases between. Germline CDR1 reads SGHNT; CDR2 reads YYREEE (reference sequence). The CDR3 sequence is 13 residues long. This CDR3 is CASSLAGRNTIYF. CDR3 in DNA: TGTGCCAGCAGCTTGGCGGGGAGAAACACCATATATTTT.

A few counts support this clonotype. The chain links TRBV30 to TRBJ2-3, with D possibly TRBD2 on 5 matching bases. The V end lost 2 bases, the J end lost 1 base, and 10 bases lay between the germline ends. In germline, CDR1 is GTSNPN, CDR2 SVGIG (reference sequence). The CDR3 has 14 residues. CDR3 sequence: CAWSLAGGTDTQYF. In nucleotides, the CDR3 is TGTGCCTGGAGTCTAGCCGGGGGCACAGATACGCAGTATTTT.

This clonotype was detected only a few times. This sequence joins TRBV25-1 and TRBJ1-2, with D hard to call. Trimming pared 7 bases from V and 6 bases from J, leaving 12 bases between. The CDR3 is made up of 12 amino acids. The germline V gene has CDR1 MGHDK and CDR2 SYGVNS. CDR3 in amino acids: CASTGLADGYTF. CDR3 DNA sequence: TGTGCCAGCACTGGCCTGGCGGATGGCTACACCTTC.

This clonotype was picked up many times. The rearrangement uses TRBV6-1 and TRBJ2-3; 12 bases fit TRBD1. V was clipped by 7 bases and J by 4 bases; unmatched bases: 6. Germline V CDR1 and CDR2: MNHNS, SASEGT. The CDR3 loop spans 15 amino acids. CDR3 protein: CASIGTGGGADTQYF. In DNA form, the CDR3 reads TGTGCCAGCATCGGGACAGGGGGCGGCGCAGATACGCAGTATTTT.

This clonotype was recorded at least ten times. V and J are TRBV5-6 and TRBJ2-7; no definite D call. The CDR3 contains 11 residues. The V end lost 3 bases, the J end lost 3 bases, and 4 bases lay between the germline ends. From germline, CDR1 is SGHDT and CDR2 YYEEEE. As DNA, the CDR3 is TGTGCCAGCAGCTCTCACTACGAGCAGTACTTC. Encoded protein: CASSSHYEQYF.

A few counts support this clonotype. The chain links TRBV6-2 or TRBV6-3 to TRBJ2-7; D is ambiguous. Germline V gene data show CDR1 as MNHEY and CDR2 as SVGEGT. Trimming shortened V by 5 bases and J by 3 bases, and 5 bases separated the two germline ends. The CDR3 has 11 residues. CDR3 loop: CASSTYYEQYF. The CDR3 bases are TGTGCCAGCAGTACGTACTACGAGCAGTACTTC.

This clonotype was detected many times. This sequence joins TRBV7-9 and TRBJ2-1, with 11 nucleotides matching TRBD2. Trimming removed 5 bases from V and 2 bases from J; junction bases left unmatched: 11. This CDR3 is built from 18 residues. Germline CDR1 is SEHNR and CDR2 is FQNEAQ (reference sequence). In nucleotides, the CDR3 is TGTGCCAGCAGCACTCAGACTAGCGGGATGCTAACCTACAATGAGCAGTTCTTC. As protein: CASSTQTSGMLTYNEQFF.

This clonotype showed up many times. The rearrangement links TRBV9 to TRBJ2-7, with TRBD2 matching 12 bases. Germline CDR1 SGDLS, CDR2 YYNGEE. The V and J ends lost 3 bases and 3 bases, in that order; junction bases with no gene match: 1. CDR3 length: 14 amino acids. DNA of the CDR3: TGTGCCAGCAGCGGGACTAGCGGGAACTACGAGCAGTACTTC. As protein: CASSGTSGNYEQYF.

A few counts support this clonotype. The chain carries TRBV20-1 and TRBJ2-5; D not resolved. CDR1 and CDR2 (germline): DFQATT, SNEGSKA (reference sequence). The V end lost 4 bases, the J end lost 5 bases, and 8 bases lay between the germline ends. The length of the CDR3 is 11 residues. The CDR3 sequence: CSAILGETQYF. In nucleotides, the CDR3 is TGCAGTGCTATACTGGGGGAGACCCAGTACTTC.

This clonotype was seen only a few times. The chain couples TRBV20-1 to TRBJ2-4; D is perhaps TRBD2 (6 bases). This CDR3 spans 15 amino acids. Germline V gene sequence: CDR1 DFQATT, CDR2 SNEGSKA (reference sequence). V was cut by 7 bases and J by 0 bases, with 16 bases left in between. The CDR3 bases are TGCAGTGTTTGGAGGGGCCGACTAGCCAAAAACATTCAGTACTTC. Its protein product is CSVWRGRLAKNIQYF.

The chain is built from TRBV5-1 and TRBJ2-7; D perhaps matches TRBD1 (5 bases). The CDR3 is made up of 12 amino acids. V was trimmed by 4 bases and J by 5 bases, leaving 10 bases between them. From germline, CDR1 is SGHRS and CDR2 YFSETQ. This CDR3 reads CASSKTVNEQYF. The CDR3 coding sequence is TGCGCCAGCAGCAAGACAGTAAACGAGCAGTACTTC.